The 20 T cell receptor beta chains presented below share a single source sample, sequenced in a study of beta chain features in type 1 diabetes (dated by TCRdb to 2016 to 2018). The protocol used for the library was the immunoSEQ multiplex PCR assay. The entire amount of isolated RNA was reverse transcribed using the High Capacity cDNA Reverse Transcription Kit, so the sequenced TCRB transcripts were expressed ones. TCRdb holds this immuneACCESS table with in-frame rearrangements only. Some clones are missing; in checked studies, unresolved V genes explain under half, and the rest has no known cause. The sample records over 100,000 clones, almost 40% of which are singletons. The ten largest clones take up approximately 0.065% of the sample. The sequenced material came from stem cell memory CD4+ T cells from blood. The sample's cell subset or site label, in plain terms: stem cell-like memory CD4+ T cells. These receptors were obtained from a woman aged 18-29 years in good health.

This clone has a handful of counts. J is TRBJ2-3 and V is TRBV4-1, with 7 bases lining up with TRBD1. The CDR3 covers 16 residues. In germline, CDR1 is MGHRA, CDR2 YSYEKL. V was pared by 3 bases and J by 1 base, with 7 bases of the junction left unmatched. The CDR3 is CASSHDHRGRTDTQYF. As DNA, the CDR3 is TGCGCCAGCAGCCACGACCACAGGGGCCGCACAGATACGCAGTATTTT.

CDR3 sequence: CASSQTRRGNTEAFF. The CDR3 DNA is TGCGCCAGCAGCCAAACCCGGAGAGGGAACACTGAAGCTTTCTTT. This sequence joins TRBV4-3 and TRBJ1-1; D is ambiguous. The V end lost 2 bases, the J end lost 1 base, and 11 bases lay between the germline ends. The CDR3 loop spans 15 amino acids. CDR1 is LGHNA and CDR2 is YSLEER in the germline V gene.

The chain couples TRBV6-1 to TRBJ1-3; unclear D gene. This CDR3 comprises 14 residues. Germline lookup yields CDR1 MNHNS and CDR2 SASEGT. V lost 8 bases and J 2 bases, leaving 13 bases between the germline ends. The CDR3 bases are TGTGCCAGCCATAAAGCGGAGGCTGGAAACACCATATATTTT. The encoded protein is CASHKAEAGNTIYF.

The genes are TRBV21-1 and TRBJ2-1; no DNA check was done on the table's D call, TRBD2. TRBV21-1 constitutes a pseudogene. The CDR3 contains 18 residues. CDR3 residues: CASSKKRTSGRLGNEQFF. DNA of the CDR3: TGTGCCAGCAGCAAAAAGCGGACTAGCGGCCGCCTGGGCAATGAGCAGTTCTTC.

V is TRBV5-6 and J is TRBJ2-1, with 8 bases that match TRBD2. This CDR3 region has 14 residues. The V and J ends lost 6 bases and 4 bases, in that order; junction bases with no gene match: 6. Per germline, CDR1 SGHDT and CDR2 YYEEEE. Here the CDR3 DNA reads TGTGCCAGCACCTTAGCGGGAAGGTACAATGAGCAGTTCTTC. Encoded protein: CASTLAGRYNEQFF.

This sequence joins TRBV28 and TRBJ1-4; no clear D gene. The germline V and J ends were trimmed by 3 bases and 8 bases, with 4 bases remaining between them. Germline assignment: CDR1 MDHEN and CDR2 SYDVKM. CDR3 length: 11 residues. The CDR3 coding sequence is TGTGCCAGCAGTTTCCTGGAAAAACTGTTTTTT. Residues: CASSFLEKLFF.

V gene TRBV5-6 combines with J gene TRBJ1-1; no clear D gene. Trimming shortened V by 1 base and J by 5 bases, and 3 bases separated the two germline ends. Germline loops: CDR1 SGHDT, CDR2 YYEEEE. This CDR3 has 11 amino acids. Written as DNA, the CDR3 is TGTGCCAGCAGCTTGTATACTGAAGCTTTCTTT. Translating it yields CASSLYTEAFF.

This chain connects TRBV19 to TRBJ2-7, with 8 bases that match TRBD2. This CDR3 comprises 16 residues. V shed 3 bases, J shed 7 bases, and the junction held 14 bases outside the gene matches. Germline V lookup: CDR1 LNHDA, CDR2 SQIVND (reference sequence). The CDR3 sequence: CASSMVLAGPRGEQYF. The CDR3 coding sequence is TGTGCCAGTAGTATGGTGTTAGCGGGGCCGAGAGGGGAGCAGTACTTC.

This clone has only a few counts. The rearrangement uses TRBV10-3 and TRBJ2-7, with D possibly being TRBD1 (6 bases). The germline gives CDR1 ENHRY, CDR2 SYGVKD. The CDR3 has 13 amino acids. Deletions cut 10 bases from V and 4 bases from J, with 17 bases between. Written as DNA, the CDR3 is TGTGCCACCGTTACGAACACAGGGTACGAGCAGTACTTC. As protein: CATVTNTGYEQYF.

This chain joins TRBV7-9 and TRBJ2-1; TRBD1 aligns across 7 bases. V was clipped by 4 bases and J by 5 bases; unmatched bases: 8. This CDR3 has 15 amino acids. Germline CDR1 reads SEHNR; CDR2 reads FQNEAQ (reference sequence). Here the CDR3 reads CASSYATGAHNEQFF. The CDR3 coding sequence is TGTGCCAGCAGCTACGCAACAGGGGCCCACAATGAGCAGTTCTTC.

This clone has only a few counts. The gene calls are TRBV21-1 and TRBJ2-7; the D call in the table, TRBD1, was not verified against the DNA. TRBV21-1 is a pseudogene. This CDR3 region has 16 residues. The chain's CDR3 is CASSKGDRGDPYEQYF. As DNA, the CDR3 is TGTGCCAGCAGCAAAGGAGACAGGGGAGACCCCTACGAGCAGTACTTC.

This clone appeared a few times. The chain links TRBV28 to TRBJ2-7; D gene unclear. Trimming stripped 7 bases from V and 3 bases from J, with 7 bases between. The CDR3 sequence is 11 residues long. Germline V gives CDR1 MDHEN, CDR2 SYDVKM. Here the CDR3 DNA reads TGTGCCAGCACGAGGAGCTACGAGCAGTACTTC. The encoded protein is CASTRSYEQYF.

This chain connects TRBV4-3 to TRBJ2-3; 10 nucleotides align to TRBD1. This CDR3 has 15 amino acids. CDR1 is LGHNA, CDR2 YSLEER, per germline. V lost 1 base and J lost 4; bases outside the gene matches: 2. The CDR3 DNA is TGCGCCAGCAGCCAAGGACAGGGGGCGTCAGATACGCAGTATTTT. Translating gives CASSQGQGASDTQYF.

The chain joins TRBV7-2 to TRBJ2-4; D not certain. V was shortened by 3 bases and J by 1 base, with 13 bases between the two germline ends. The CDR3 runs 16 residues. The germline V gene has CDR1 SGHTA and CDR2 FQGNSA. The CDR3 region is CASSLLLAFAKNIQYF. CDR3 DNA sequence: TGTGCCAGCAGCTTGCTGTTGGCCTTCGCCAAAAACATTCAGTACTTC.

The CDR3 DNA reads as TGTGCCAGCAGTTTATTAGGACAGGGAACTGGGGCCAACGTCCTGACTTTC. Its protein is CASSLLGQGTGANVLTF. The rearrangement links TRBV27 to TRBJ2-6; 8 bases agree with TRBD1. Unmatched junction bases numbered 4, after V lost 1 base and J lost 2 bases. Germline V gene data show CDR1 as MNHEY and CDR2 as SMNVEV (reference sequence). The length of the CDR3 is 17 residues.

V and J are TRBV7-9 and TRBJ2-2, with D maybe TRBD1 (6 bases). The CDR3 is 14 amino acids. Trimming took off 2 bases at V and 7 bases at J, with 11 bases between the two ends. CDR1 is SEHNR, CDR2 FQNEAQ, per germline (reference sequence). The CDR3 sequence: CASSLNRANGELFF. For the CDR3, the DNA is TGTGCCAGCAGCTTAAACAGGGCGAACGGGGAGCTGTTTTTT.

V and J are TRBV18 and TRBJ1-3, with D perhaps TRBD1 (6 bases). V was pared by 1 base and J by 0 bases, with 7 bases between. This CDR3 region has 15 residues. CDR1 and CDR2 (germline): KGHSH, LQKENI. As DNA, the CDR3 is TGTGCCAGCTCACCACGACAGGCCTCTGGAAACACCATATATTTT. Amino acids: CASSPRQASGNTIYF.

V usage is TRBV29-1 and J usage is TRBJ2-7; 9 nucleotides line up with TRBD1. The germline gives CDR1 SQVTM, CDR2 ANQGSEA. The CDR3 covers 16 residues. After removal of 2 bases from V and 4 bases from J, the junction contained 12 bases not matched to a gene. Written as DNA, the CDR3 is TGCAGCGTTGAACCTTTAACGGGGACAGGGAAATACGAGCAGTACTTC. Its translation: CSVEPLTGTGKYEQYF.

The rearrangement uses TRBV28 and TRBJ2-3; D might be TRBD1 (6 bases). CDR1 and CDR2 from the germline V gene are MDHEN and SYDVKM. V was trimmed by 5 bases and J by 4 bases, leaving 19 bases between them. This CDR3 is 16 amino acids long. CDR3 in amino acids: CASSPPPTGSADTQYF. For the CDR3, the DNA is TGTGCCAGCAGTCCTCCACCAACAGGGAGCGCAGATACGCAGTATTTT.

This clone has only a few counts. For the CDR3, the DNA is TGTGCCTATCAAACGAGCGGGAGGCCCTACAATGAGCAGTTCTTC. Encoded protein: CAYQTSGRPYNEQFF. The V gene is TRBV30, the J gene TRBJ2-1, with 9 positions matching TRBD2. The J segment lost 2 bases and the V segment lost 7 bases, leaving 9 bases of the junction unmatched. Germline values: CDR1 GTSNPN, CDR2 SVGIG (reference sequence). CDR3 length: 15 amino acids.